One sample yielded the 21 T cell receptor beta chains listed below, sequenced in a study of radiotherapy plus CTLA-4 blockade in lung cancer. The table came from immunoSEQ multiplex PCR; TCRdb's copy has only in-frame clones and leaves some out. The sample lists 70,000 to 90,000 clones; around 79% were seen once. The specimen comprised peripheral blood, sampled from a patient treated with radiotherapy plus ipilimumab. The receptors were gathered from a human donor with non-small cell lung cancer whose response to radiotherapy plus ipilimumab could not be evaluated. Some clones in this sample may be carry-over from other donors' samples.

The CDR3 nucleotides read TGTGCCAGCAGTTCCCCCGGGATGAACACTGAAGCTTTCTTT. As protein: CASSSPGMNTEAFF. The chain uses TRBV6-6 and TRBJ1-1, with D unresolved. The CDR3 covers 14 residues. Germline CDR1 MNHNY, CDR2 SVGAGI (reference sequence). Between the trimmed V and J ends, which lost 4 bases and 0 bases, there was a span of 9 bases.

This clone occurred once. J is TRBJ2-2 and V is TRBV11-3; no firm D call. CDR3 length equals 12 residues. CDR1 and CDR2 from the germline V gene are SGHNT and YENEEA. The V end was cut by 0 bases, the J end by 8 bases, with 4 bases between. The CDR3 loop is CASSLDLGELFF. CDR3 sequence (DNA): TGTGCCAGCAGCTTAGATCTGGGGGAGCTGTTTTTT.

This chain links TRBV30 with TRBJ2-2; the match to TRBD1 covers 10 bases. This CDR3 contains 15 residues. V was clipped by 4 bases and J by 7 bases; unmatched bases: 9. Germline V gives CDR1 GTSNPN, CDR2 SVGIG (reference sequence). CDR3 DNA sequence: TGTGCCTGGAAGGTCGACAGGGGGCCGGTCGGGGAGCTGTTTTTT. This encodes CAWKVDRGPVGELFF.

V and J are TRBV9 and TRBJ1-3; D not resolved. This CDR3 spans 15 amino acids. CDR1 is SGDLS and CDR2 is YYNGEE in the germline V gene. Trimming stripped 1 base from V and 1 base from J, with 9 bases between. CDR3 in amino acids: CASSVTSGSGNTIYF. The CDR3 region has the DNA TGTGCCAGCAGCGTAACTAGCGGATCTGGAAACACCATATATTTT.

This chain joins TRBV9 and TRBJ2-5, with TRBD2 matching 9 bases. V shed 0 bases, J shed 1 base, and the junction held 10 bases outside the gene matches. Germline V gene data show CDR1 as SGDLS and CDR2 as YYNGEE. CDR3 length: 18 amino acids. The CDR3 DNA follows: TGTGCCAGCAGCGTAGGAGTGGTGGCGGGGGGGCTCCAAGAGACCCAGTACTTC. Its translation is CASSVGVVAGGLQETQYF. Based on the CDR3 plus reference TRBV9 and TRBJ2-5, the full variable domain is DSGVTQTPKHLITATGQRVTLRCSPRSGDLSVYWYQQSLDQGLQFLIQYYNGEERAKGNILERFSAQQFPDLHSELNLSSLELGDSALYFCASSVGVVAGGLQETQYFGPGTRLLVL.

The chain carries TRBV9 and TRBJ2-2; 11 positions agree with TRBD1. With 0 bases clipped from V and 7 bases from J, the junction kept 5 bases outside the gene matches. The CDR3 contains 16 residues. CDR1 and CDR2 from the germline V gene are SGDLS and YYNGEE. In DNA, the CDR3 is TGTGCCAGCAGCGTAGATCAGGACAGGGGGCTCGGGGAGCTGTTTTTT. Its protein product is CASSVDQDRGLGELFF.

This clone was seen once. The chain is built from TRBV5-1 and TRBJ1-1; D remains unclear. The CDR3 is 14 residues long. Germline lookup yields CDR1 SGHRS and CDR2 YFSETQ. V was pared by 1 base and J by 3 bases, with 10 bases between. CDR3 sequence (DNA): TGCGCCAGCAGCTTGAGCGGGTATGACACTGAAGCTTTCTTT. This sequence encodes CASSLSGYDTEAFF.

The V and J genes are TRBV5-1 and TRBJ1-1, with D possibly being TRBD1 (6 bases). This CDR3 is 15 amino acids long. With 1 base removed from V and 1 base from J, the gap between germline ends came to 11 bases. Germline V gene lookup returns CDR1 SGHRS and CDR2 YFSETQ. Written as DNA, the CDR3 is TGCGCCAGCAGCTTGAACCCACAGGGGAACACTGAAGCTTTCTTT. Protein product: CASSLNPQGNTEAFF.

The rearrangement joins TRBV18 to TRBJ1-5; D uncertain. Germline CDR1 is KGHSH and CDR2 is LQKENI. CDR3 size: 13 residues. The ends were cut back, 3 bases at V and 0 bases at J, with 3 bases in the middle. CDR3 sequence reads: CASSPGSNQPQHF. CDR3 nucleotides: TGTGCCAGCTCACCCGGTAGCAATCAGCCCCAGCATTTT. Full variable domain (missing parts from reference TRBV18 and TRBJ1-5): NAGVMQNPRHLVRRRGQEARLRCSPMKGHSHVYWYRQLPEEGLKFMVYLQKENIIDESGMPKERFSAEFPKEGPSILRIQQVVRGDSAAYFCASSPGSNQPQHFGDGTRLSIL.

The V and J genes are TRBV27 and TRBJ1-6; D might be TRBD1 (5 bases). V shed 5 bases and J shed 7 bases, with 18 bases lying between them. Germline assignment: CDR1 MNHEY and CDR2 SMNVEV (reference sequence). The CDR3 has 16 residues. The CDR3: CASSPLTGGTNSPLHF. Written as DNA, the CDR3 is TGTGCCAGCAGTCCCCTAACGGGGGGAACCAATTCACCCCTCCACTTT.

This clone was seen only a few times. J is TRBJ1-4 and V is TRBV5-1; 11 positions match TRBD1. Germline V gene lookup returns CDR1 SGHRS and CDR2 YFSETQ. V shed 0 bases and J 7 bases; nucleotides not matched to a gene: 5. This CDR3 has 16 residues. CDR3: CASSLGTGGGGEKLFF. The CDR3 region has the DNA TGCGCCAGCAGCTTGGGGACAGGGGGCGGAGGTGAAAAACTGTTTTTT.

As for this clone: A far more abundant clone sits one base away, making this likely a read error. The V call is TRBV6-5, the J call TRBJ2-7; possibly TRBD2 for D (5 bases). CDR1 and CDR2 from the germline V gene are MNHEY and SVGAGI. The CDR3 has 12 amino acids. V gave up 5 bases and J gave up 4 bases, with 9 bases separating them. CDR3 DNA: TGTGCCAGCAGTACGGACTGGTACGAGCAGTACTTC. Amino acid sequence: CASSTDWYEQYF.

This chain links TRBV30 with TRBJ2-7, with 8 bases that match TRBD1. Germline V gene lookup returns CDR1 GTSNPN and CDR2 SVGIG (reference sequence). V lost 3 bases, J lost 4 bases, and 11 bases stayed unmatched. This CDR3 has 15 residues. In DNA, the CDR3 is TGTGCCTGGAGCATTAGGACAGGGATAAAGTACGAGCAGTACTTC. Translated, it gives CAWSIRTGIKYEQYF.

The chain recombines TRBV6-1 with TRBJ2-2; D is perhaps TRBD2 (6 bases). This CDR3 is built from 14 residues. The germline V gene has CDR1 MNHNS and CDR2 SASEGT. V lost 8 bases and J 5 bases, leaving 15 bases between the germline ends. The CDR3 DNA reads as TGTGCCAGCCAGACCGGGAGTGAGACCGGGGAGCTGTTTTTT. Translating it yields CASQTGSETGELFF.

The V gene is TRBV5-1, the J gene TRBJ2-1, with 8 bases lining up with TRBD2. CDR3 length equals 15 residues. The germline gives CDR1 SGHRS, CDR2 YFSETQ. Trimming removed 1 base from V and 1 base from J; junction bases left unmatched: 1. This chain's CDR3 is CASSLSGGSYNEQFF. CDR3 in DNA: TGCGCCAGCAGCTTGTCGGGGGGGTCCTACAATGAGCAGTTCTTC.

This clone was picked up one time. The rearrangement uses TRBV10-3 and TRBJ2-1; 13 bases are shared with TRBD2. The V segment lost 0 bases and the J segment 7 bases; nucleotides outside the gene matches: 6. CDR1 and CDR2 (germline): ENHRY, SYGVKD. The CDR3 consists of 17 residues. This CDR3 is CAISESLLAGGRNEQFF. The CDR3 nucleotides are TGTGCCATCAGTGAGTCGCTACTAGCGGGGGGGCGGAATGAGCAGTTCTTC.

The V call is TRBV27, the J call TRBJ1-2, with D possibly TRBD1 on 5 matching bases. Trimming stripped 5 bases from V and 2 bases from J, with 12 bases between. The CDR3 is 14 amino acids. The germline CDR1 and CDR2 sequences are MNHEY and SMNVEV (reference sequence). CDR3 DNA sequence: TGTGCCAGCAGTCCGGGACTGGGGAACTATGGCTACACCTTC. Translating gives CASSPGLGNYGYTF.

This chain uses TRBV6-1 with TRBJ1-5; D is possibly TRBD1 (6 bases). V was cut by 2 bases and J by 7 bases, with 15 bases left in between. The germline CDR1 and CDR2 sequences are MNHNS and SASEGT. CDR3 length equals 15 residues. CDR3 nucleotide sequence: TGTGCCAGCAGTGAACTTACGACCACAGGGCAGCCCCAGCATTTT. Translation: CASSELTTTGQPQHF.

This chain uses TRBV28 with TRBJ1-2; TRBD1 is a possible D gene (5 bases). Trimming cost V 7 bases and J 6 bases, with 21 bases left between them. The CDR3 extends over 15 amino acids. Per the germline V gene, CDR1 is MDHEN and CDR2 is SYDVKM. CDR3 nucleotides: TGTGCCAGCACCCTCACCGGCATCCAAGGGGATGGCTACACCTTC. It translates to CASTLTGIQGDGYTF.

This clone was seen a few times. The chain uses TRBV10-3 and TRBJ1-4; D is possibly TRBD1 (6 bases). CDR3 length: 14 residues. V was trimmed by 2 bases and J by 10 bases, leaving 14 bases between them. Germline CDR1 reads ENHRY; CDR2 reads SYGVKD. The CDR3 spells CAISEVQGSTKLFF. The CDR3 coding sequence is TGTGCCATCAGTGAGGTACAGGGAAGTACAAAACTGTTTTTT.

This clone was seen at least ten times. This chain's CDR3 is CASSTDRYEQYF. The CDR3 DNA sequence: TGTGCCAGCAGTACGGACAGGTACGAGCAGTACTTC. The chain uses TRBV6-6 and TRBJ2-7; 7 bases match TRBD1. This CDR3 spans 12 amino acids. Germline CDR1 MNHNY, CDR2 SVGAGI (reference sequence). Unmatched junction bases numbered 2, after V lost 5 bases and J lost 4 bases.